A selection of T cell receptor beta chains follows, all from one sample in a study of tissue T cells after allogeneic stem cell transplantation. Here immunoSEQ multiplex PCR was the method, and the copy in TCRdb shows in-frame clones only, minus some. Of 6,000 to 8,000 clones listed, roughly 70% are singletons. Material: tissue from the stomach, obtained at autopsy. Receptor source: a woman aged 18-49 years with breast cancer. CDR3s leave out the opening cysteine and the closing phenylalanine or tryptophan. Each record gives: J gene, V gene, CDR3 protein.

TRBJ2-3,TRBV11-3,ASSLNPGQDTQY
TRBJ2-1,TRBV12-3/TRBV12-4,ASSLRPNEQF
TRBJ1-1,TRBV7-9,ASSTYRGLSEAF
TRBJ1-3,TRBV30,AWSVSGGNTIY
TRBJ2-3,TRBV7-3,ASSLRQGADTQY
TRBJ2-1,TRBV6-4,ASSLGPYNEQF
TRBJ2-1,TRBV4-2,ASSRRDGDYNEQF
TRBJ1-2,TRBV5-1,ASSSSGGTNYGYT
TRBJ1-2,TRBV2,ASLVGEVGNYGYT
TRBJ2-2,TRBV9,ASSVSGAGELF
TRBJ2-3,TRBV9,ASSVDGGVTDTQY
TRBJ1-2,TRBV19,ASSIRSYGYT
TRBJ1-1,TRBV12-3/TRBV12-4,ASSRGAEAF
TRBJ2-3,TRBV9,ASSGSLPSTDTQY
TRBJ1-6,TRBV5-1,ASSLTDGRNSPLH
TRBJ1-3,TRBV12-1,ASRTGTSGNTIY
TRBJ2-3,TRBV19,ASSKGESSSTDTQY